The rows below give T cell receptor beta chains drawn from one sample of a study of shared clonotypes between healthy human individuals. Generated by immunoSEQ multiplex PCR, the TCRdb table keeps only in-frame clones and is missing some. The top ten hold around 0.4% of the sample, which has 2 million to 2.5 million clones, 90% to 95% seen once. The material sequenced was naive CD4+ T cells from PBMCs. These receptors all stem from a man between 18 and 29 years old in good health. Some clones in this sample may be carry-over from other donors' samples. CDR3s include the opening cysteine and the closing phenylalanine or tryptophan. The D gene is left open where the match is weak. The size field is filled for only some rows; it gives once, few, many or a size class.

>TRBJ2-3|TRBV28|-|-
TGTGCCAGCAGACCAAACTTGTTTCTTACGCAGTATTTT
CASRPNLFLTQYF
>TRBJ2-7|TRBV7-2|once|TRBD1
TGTGCCAGCAGCGGTATGGGACAGGGTGGCGGCGAGCAGTACTTC
CASSGMGQGGGEQYF
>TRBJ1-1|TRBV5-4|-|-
TGTGCCAGCAGCTTGTTACAGGTAAAGGGCGCTGAAGCTTTCTTT
CASSLLQVKGAEAFF
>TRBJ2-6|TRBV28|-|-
TGTGCCAGCAGTCCGCCAGGGGCTGGGGCCAACGTCCTGACTTTC
CASSPPGAGANVLTF
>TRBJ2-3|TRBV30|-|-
TGTGCCTGGAGACCAAGACTAGTACTTGCAGATACGCAGTATTTT
CAWRPRLVLADTQYF
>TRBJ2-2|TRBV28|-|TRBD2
TGTGCCAGCAGTTTTCCCGGACTAGCGGGAGTGGCCGGGGAGCTGTTTTTT
CASSFPGLAGVAGELFF
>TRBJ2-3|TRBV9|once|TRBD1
TGTGCCAGCAGCGTACAGGGGGCTAGGGGGAGCACAGATACGCAGTATTTT
CASSVQGARGSTDTQYF
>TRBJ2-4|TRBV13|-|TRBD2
TGTGCCAGCAGCGGAGGGACTAGGGGTGAGGAAAACATTCAGTACTTC
CASSGGTRGEENIQYF
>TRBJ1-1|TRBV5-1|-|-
TGCGCCAGCAGCGGGCGGGTAGTGGGGAGTGGCACTGAAGCTTTCTTT
CASSGRVVGSGTEAFF
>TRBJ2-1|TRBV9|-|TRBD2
TGTGCCAACGGACTAGGAAAAGACGAGCAGTTCTTC
CANGLGKDEQFF
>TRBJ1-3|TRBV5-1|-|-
TGCGCCAGCAGGCCCTACGTATCTGGAAACACCATATATTTT
CASRPYVSGNTIYF
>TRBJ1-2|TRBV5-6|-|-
TGTGCCAGCAGCTCAATTCCGGTCGGGGATATCTATGGCTACACCTTC
CASSSIPVGDIYGYTF
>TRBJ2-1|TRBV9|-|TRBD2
TGTGCCAGCAGTCTAGCGCGGGAGGCTTACAATGAGCAGTTCTTC
CASSLAREAYNEQFF
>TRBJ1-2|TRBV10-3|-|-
TGTGCCATCAGTGAGTTCTCAGGTGATTATGGCTACACCTTC
CAISEFSGDYGYTF
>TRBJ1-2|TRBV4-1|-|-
TGCGCCAGCAGCCAAGATTGGGCCGCGCGAGGCTACACCTTC
CASSQDWAARGYTF
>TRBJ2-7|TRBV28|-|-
TGTGCCACACAATTTAGCTCCTACGAGCAGTACTTC
CATQFSSYEQYF
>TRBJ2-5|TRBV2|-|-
TGTGCCAGCACCCCCAACGGGAGTGGGGGGGAGACCCAGTACTTC
CASTPNGSGGETQYF
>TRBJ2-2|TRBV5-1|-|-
TGCGCCAGCAGCTTGGTCGTCACCGGGGAGCTGTTTTTT
CASSLVVTGELFF
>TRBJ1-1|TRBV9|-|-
TGTGCCAGCAGCGCCCGAAGTCCATCCACTGAAGCTTTCTTT
CASSARSPSTEAFF
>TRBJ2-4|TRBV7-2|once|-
TGTGCCAGCAGCCCCTGGGGCGGGCCCCAAAACATTCAGTACTTC
CASSPWGGPQNIQYF
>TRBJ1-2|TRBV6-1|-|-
TGTGCCAGCAGTACGGTGGGGACACCTAACTATGGCTACACCTTC
CASSTVGTPNYGYTF
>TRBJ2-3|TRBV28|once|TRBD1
TGTGCCAGCAACAGGGGAGCAACAGATACGCAGTATTTT
CASNRGATDTQYF
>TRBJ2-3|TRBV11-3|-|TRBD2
TGTGCCAGCAGCTCTGGACTAGCGGCAGATACGCAGTATTTT
CASSSGLAADTQYF
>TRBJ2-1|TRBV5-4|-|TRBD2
TGTGCCAGCAGCTTTGCGGGAGGGCCCGGCAATGAGCAGTTCTTC
CASSFAGGPGNEQFF
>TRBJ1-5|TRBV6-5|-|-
TGTGCCAGCACCGCCCGGGGGGGTCAGCCCCAGCATTTT
CASTARGGQPQHF
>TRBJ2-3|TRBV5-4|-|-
TGTGCCAGCAGCTCGGACGGTGGTGGCACAGATACGCAGTATTTT
CASSSDGGGTDTQYF
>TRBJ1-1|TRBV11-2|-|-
TGTGCCAGCAGCTTAGCGACCTACAGCACTGAAGCTTTCTTT
CASSLATYSTEAFF
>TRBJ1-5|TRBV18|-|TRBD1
TGTGCCAGCTCACGAGAACAGGGGATCAATCAGCCCCAGCATTTT
CASSREQGINQPQHF
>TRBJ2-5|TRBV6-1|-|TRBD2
TGTGCCAGCAGTGAAGGACTAGCAGGGATGACCCAGTACTTC
CASSEGLAGMTQYF